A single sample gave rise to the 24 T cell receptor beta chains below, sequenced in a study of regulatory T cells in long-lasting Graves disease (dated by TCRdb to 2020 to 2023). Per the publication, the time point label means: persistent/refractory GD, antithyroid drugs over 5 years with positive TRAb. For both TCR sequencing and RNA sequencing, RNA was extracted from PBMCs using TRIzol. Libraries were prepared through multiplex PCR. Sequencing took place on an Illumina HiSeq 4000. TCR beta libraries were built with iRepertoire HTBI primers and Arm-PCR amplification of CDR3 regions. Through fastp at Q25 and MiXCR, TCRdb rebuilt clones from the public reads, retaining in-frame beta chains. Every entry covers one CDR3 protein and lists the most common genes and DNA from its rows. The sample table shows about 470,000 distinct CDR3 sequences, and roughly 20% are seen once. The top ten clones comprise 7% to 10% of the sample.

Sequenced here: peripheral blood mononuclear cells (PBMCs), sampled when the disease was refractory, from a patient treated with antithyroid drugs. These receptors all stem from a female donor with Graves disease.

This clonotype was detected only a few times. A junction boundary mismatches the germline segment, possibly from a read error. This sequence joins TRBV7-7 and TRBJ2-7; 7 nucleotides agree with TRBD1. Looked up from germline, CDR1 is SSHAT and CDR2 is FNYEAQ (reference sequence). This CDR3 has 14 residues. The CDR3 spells CASSFPTGSYEQYF. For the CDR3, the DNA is TGTGCTAGCAGCTTCCCGACAGGGAGCTACGAGCAGTACTTC.

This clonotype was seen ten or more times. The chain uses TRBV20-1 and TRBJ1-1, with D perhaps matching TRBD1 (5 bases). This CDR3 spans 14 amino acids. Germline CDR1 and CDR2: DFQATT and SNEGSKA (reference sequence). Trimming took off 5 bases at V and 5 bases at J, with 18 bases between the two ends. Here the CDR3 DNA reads TGCAGTGCTCCTTGGCGGGGCAGAAGGACTGAAGCTTTCTTT. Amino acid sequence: CSAPWRGRRTEAFF.

CDR3 region: CASSEGAGRKIYNEQFF. The CDR3 bases are TGTGCCAGCAGTGAAGGGGCAGGCCGAAAGATCTACAATGAGCAGTTCTTC. This chain links TRBV25-1 with TRBJ2-1, with D possibly matching TRBD1 (5 bases). The CDR3 totals 17 residues. Germline V lookup: CDR1 MGHDK, CDR2 SYGVNS. Trimming pared 2 bases from V and 3 bases from J, leaving 17 bases between.

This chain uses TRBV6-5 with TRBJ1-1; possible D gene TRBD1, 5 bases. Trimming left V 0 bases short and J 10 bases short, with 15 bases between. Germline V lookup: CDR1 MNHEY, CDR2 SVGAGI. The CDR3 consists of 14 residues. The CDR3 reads CASSYSSGTPVAFF. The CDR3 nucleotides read TGTGCCAGCAGTTACTCGTCAGGGACCCCGGTAGCTTTCTTT.

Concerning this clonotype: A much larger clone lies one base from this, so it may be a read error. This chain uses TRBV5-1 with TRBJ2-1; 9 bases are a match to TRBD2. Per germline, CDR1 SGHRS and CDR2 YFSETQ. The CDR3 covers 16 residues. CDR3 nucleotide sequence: TGTGCCAGCAGCTTGGCCGTGGCGGGAGGGCTTTACGAGCAGTTCTTC. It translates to CASSLAVAGGLYEQFF.

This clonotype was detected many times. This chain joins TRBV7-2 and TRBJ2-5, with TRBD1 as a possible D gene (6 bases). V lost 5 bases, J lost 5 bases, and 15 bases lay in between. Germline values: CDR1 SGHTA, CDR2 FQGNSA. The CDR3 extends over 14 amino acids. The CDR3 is CASSRQAAVETQYF. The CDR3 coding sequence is TGTGCCAGCAGCCGACAGGCGGCGGTGGAGACCCAGTACTTC.

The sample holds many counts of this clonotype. CDR3 loop: CATRGWTSGSSMETQYF. CDR3 nucleotides: TGTGCCACCAGAGGATGGACTAGCGGGAGTTCAATGGAGACCCAGTACTTC. The chain couples TRBV6-2 or TRBV6-3 to TRBJ2-5; 13 bases map to TRBD2. V was clipped by 10 bases and J by 5 bases; unmatched bases: 16. The germline CDR1 and CDR2 sequences are MNHEY and SVGEGT. The CDR3 loop spans 17 amino acids.

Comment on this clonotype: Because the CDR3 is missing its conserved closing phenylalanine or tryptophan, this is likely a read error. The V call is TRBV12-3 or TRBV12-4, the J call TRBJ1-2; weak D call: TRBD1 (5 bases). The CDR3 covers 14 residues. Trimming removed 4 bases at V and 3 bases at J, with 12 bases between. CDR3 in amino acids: CASSYRGSYYGYTI. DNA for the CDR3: TGTGCCAGCAGTTACCGGGGGAGCTACTATGGCTACACCATC.

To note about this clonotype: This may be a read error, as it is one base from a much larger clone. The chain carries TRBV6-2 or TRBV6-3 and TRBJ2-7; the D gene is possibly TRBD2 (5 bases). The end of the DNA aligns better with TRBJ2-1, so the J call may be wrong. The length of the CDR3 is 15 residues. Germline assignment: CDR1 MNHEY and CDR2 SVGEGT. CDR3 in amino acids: CASSEGTVDVGEQFF. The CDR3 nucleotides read TGTGCCAGCAGTGAGGGTACAGTTGATGTCGGCGAGCAGTTCTTC.

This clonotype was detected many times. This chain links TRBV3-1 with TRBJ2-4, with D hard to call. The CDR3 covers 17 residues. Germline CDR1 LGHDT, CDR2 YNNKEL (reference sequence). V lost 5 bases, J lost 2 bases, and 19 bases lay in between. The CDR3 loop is CASSSKLGSGSKNIQYF. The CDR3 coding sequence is TGTGCCAGCAGCTCCAAACTCGGGTCAGGATCCAAAAACATTCAGTACTTC.

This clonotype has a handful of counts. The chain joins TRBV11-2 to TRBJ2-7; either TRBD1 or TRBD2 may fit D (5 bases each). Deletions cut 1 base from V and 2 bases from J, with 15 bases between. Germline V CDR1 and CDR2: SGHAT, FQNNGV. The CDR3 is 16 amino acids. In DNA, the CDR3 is TGTGCCAGCAGCTTAGGTCGGGACCCGCTAACCTACGAGCAGTACTTC. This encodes CASSLGRDPLTYEQYF.

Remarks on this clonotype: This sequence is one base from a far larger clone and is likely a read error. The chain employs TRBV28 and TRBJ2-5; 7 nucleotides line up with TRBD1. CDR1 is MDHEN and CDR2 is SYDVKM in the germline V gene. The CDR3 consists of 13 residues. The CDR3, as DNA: TGTGCCAGCAGTAGGGACAGCCAAGAGATCCAGTACTTC. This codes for CASSRDSQEIQYF.

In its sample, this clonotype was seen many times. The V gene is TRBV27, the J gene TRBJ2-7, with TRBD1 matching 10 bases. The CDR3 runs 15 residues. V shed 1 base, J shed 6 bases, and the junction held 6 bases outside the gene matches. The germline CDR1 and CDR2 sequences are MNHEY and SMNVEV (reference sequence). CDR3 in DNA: TGTGCCAGCAGTTTATTTATGAGGGACAGGGGCGAGCAGTACTTC. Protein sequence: CASSLFMRDRGEQYF.

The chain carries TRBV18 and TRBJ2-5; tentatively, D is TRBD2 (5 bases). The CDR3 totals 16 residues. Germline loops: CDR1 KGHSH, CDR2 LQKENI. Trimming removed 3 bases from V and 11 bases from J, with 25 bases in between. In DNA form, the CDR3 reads TGTGCCAGCTCACCCCCAGCGGCTAGGAGCTACAATGAGCAGTACTTC. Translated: CASSPPAARSYNEQYF. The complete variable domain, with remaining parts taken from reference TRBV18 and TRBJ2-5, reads NAGVMQNPRHLVRRRGQEARLRCSPMKGHSHVYWYRQLPEEGLKFMVYLQKENIIDESGMPKERFSAEFPKEGPSILRIQQVVRGDSAAYFCASSPPAARSYNEQYFGPGTRLLVL.

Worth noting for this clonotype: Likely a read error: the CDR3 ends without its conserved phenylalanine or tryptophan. The CDR3 region is CASRSGGGAKNIQYL. The CDR3 DNA reads as TGTGCCAGCCGATCCGGGGGGGGGGCCAAAAACATTCAGTACCTC. The chain employs TRBV28 and TRBJ2-4, with 8 bases that match TRBD2. The CDR3 extends over 15 amino acids. V lost 8 bases to trimming and J lost 1 base; unmatched junction nucleotides: 7. Looked up from germline, CDR1 is MDHEN and CDR2 is SYDVKM.

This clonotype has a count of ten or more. Here the CDR3 DNA reads TGTGCCAGCAGTTTCAGGACAGTAAATCAGCCCCAGCATTTT. Residues: CASSFRTVNQPQHF. This chain uses TRBV12-3 or TRBV12-4 with TRBJ1-5; a possible D gene is TRBD1 (6 bases). V lost 3 bases and J lost 4, with 10 bases in between. This CDR3 contains 14 residues.

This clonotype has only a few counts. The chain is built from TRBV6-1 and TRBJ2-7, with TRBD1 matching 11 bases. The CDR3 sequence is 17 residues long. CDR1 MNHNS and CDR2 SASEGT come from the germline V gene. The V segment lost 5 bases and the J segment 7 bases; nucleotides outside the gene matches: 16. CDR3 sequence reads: CASSYQSFGTGGWEQYF. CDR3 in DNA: TGTGCCAGCAGTTACCAAAGCTTCGGGACAGGGGGTTGGGAGCAGTACTTC.

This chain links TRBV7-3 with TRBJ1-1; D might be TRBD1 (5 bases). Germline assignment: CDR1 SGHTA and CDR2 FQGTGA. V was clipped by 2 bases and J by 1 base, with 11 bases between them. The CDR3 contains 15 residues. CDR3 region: CASSLLTDRNTEAFF. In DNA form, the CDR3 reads TGTGCCAGCAGCTTATTGACCGACAGGAACACTGAAGCTTTCTTT.

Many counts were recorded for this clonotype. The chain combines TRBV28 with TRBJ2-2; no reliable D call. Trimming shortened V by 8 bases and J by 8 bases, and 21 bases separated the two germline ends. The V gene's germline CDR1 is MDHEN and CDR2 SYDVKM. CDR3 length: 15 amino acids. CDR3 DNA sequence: TGTGCCAGCGCCTCGATGGGCCCGAGCATAGGGGAGCTGTTTTTT. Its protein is CASASMGPSIGELFF.

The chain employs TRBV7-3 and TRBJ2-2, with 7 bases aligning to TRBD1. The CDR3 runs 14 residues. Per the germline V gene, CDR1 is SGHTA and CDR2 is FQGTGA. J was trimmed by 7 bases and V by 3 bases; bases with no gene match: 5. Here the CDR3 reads CASSFQGVGGELFF. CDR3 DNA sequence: TGTGCCAGCAGCTTCCAGGGGGTTGGCGGGGAGCTGTTTTTT. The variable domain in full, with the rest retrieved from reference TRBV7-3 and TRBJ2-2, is GAGVSQTPSNKVTEKGKYVELRCDPISGHTALYWYRQSLGQGPEFLIYFQGTGAADDSGLPNDRFFAVRPEGSVSTLKIQRTERGDSAVYLCASSFQGVGGELFFGEGSRLTVL.

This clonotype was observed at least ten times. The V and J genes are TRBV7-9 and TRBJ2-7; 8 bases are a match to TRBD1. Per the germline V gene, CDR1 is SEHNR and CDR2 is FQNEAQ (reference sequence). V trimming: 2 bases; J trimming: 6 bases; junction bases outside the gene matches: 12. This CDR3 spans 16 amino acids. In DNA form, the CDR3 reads TGTGCCAGCAGCTTAACCCCTTTATGGACAGGGCGCGAGCAGTACTTC. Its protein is CASSLTPLWTGREQYF. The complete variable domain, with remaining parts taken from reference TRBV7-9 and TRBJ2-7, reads DTGVSQNPRHKITKRGQNVTFRCDPISEHNRLYWYRQTLGQGPEFLTYFQNEAQLEKSRLLSDRFSAERPKGSFSTLEIQRTEQGDSAMYLCASSLTPLWTGREQYFGPGTRLTVT.

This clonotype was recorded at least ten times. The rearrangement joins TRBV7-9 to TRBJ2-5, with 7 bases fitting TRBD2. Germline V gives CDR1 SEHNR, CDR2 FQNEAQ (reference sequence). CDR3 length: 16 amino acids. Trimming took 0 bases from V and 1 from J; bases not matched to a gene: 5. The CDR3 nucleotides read TGTGCCAGCAGCTTAGCGATAGCGGGCATCCAAGAGACCCAGTACTTC. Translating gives CASSLAIAGIQETQYF.

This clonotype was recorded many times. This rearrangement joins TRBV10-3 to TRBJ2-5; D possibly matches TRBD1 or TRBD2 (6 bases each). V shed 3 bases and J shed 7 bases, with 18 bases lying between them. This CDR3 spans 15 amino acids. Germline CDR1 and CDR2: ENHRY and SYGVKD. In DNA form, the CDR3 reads TGTGCCATCAGTGACCCCGCGGGGACAAGGGGGACCCAGTACTTC. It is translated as CAISDPAGTRGTQYF.

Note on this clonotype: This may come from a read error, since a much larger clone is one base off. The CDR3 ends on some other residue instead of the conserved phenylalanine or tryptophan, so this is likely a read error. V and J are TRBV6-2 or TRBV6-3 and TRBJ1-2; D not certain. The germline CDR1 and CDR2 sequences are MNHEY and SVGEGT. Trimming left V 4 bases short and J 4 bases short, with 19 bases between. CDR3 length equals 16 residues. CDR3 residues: CASSSAPMEAGYGYTI. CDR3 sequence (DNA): TGTGCCAGCAGTTCCGCCCCTATGGAGGCTGGCTATGGCTACACCATC.